The 9 T cell receptor beta chains in this list originate from one sample, sequenced in a study of T cell responses to AZD1222 COVID-19 vaccine. Libraries were prepared by immunoSEQ multiplex PCR; TCRdb keeps only in-frame clonotypes and omits some of them. Here the sample spans roughly 160,000 clones, roughly 90% being singletons. The sequences come from peripheral blood, collected 28 days after the second AZD1222 dose. Receptor source: an adult who received the AZD1222 COVID-19 vaccine.

This chain connects TRBV7-9 to TRBJ2-7; D is possibly TRBD1 (5 bases). CDR1 is SEHNR, CDR2 FQNEAQ, per germline (reference sequence). V was cut by 0 bases and J by 1 base, with 10 bases left in between. The length of the CDR3 is 15 residues. The CDR3 sequence: CASSLAQGVSYEQYF. CDR3 DNA: TGTGCCAGCAGCTTAGCGCAAGGGGTTTCCTACGAGCAGTACTTC.

This chain uses TRBV30 with TRBJ2-7, with D hard to call. The CDR3 covers 13 residues. CDR1 is GTSNPN, CDR2 SVGIG, per germline (reference sequence). Trimming removed 0 bases from V and 1 base from J, with 7 bases in between. The DNA for the CDR3 is TGTGCCTGGAGTGTACCACAGTCCTACGAGCAGTACTTC. This sequence encodes CAWSVPQSYEQYF.

V and J are TRBV6-5 and TRBJ1-5; no clear D gene. The CDR3 consists of 13 residues. The germline CDR1 and CDR2 sequences are MNHEY and SVGAGI. Deletions cut 5 bases from V and 7 bases from J, with 12 bases between. The chain's CDR3 is CASSPNPGQPQHF. DNA of the CDR3: TGTGCCAGCAGTCCTAATCCCGGGCAGCCCCAGCATTTT.

This chain connects TRBV7-2 to TRBJ1-2, with unresolved D. This CDR3 is 14 amino acids long. The V end lost 5 bases, the J end lost 2 bases, and 12 bases lay between the germline ends. The V gene's germline CDR1 is SGHTA and CDR2 FQGNSA. The DNA of the CDR3 is TGTGCCAGCAGCCCGGCGACTTGGAACTATGGCTACACCTTC. It specifies CASSPATWNYGYTF.

J is TRBJ2-7 and V is TRBV4-3; TRBD1 agrees at 10 bases. CDR3 length: 15 amino acids. The germline gives CDR1 LGHNA, CDR2 YSLEER. V shed 0 bases, J shed 3 bases, and the junction held 2 bases outside the gene matches. In nucleotides, the CDR3 is TGCGCCAGCAGCCAAGACCGGGACAGGGGCTACGAGCAGTACTTC. Translation gives CASSQDRDRGYEQYF.

The chain recombines TRBV4-1 with TRBJ1-1, with D tentatively TRBD1 (5 bases). V was cut by 1 base and J by 0 bases, with 6 bases left in between. This CDR3 has 14 residues. CDR1 is MGHRA and CDR2 is YSYEKL in the germline V gene. CDR3 sequence reads: CASSQGTLNTEAFF. The CDR3 DNA reads as TGCGCCAGCAGCCAAGGGACATTGAACACTGAAGCTTTCTTT.

The genes are TRBV18 and TRBJ1-1, with TRBD1 as a possible D gene (6 bases). There are 13 residues in the CDR3. CDR1 and CDR2 (germline): KGHSH, LQKENI. Trimming took off 6 bases at V and 2 bases at J, with 10 bases between the two ends. The CDR3 region has the DNA TGTGCCAGCTCGTGGACAGCTAACACTGAAGCTTTCTTT. It yields the protein CASSWTANTEAFF. The whole variable domain, remainder taken from reference TRBV18 and TRBJ1-1, is NAGVMQNPRHLVRRRGQEARLRCSPMKGHSHVYWYRQLPEEGLKFMVYLQKENIIDESGMPKERFSAEFPKEGPSILRIQQVVRGDSAAYFCASSWTANTEAFFGQGTRLTVV.

On this clone itself: This specimen includes other DNA sequences encoding the same CDR3. V and J are TRBV4-2 and TRBJ2-2; D is uncertain. V lost 1 base and J 4 bases, leaving 1 base between the germline ends. Looked up from germline, CDR1 is LGHNA and CDR2 is YNFKEQ. The CDR3 has 12 residues. CDR3 loop: CASSQGTGELFF. The CDR3 DNA follows: TGTGCCAGCAGCCAAGGCACCGGGGAGCTGTTTTTT.

The rearrangement joins TRBV5-5 to TRBJ2-5; a weak D match, TRBD2 (6 bases). V lost 0 bases, J lost 5 bases, and 14 bases lay in between. The CDR3 contains 15 residues. CDR1 is SGHKS, CDR2 YYEKEE, per germline (reference sequence). The CDR3 region has the DNA TGTGCCAGCAGCTTGGTGGGACTGGTGGGGGAGACCCAGTACTTC. Translated, it gives CASSLVGLVGETQYF.